These T cell receptor beta chains were read from a single sample in a study of CD4 T cells in relation to SARS-CoV-2 and coronaviruses. What these receptors recognize is not known. Generated by immunoSEQ multiplex PCR, the TCRdb table keeps only in-frame clones and is missing some. The table lists some 11,000 clones, 65% to 75% of them singletons, with approximately 19% in the top ten. The source material was CD4+ T cells from PBMCs, cultured in vitro. These receptors originate from a human donor in good health. Both conserved end residues are part of each CDR3.

TRBV5-4 CASSDDSSYGYTF
TRBV5-4 CASSLVDWGYTF
TRBV19 CASTPGTTNEKLFF
TRBV10-1 CASRWTVATNEKLFF
TRBV4-1 CASSQSGMGGEKLFF
TRBV5-4 CASSQRQGVYGYTF
TRBV6-2/TRBV6-3 CASSPRSSGTNEQFF
TRBV7-8 CASSLAVKDYNEQFF
TRBV25-1 CASSGGIYEQYF
TRBV6-5 CASRPQPGGYNEQFF
TRBV5-1 CASSLGGGVPETQYF
TRBV19 CASSTPRTGYEKLFF
TRBV1 CTSNPGRTEEKLFF
TRBV5-4 CASSFSGLYYGYTF
TRBV9 CASSVGPGRGTEAFF
TRBV6-2/TRBV6-3 CASSPRSSNQPQHF
TRBV21-1 CASSLHRDTEAFF
TRBV5-6 CASSLERRGSTDTQYF
TRBV4-3 CASSQVRGPSYEQYF
TRBV5-1 CASKQGTYEQYF
TRBV4-1 CASSQPGLQRRTPYNEQFF
TRBV5-1 CASSGAGGSYEQYF
TRBV19 CASSSGRVNTEAFF
TRBV11-2 CASSRSGGSSYEQYF
TRBV6-5 CASSGPLTEAFF
TRBV12-3/TRBV12-4 CASRAQGVNEQFF
TRBV18 CASSPPWTGSDGYTF
TRBV5-4 CASSLVGSRNTEAFF
TRBV27 CASSLQGNEQFF
TRBV21-1 CASSKVPEYSNQPQHF
TRBV7-9 CASSWGQPATNEKLFF
TRBV30 CAWSVGTSDPTYEQYF
TRBV7-8 CASSLAGQPNTYGYTF
TRBV7-9 CASSLTRGNSPLHF
TRBV7-9 CASSLTGGKTDTQYF
TRBV5-6 CASSTWQGPIPLLVNEQFF
TRBV27 CASSPRGSNGYTF
TRBV3-1/TRBV3-2 CASTRTTDNTEAFF
TRBV5-1 CASSLAAGGQDTQYF
TRBV7-2 CASSRLAGVVAQFF
TRBV5-8 CASSPMSSRPYNEQFF
TRBV2 CASSEEGLVWGGELFF
TRBV11-3 CASSLGGGRGFNEQFF
TRBV5-1 CASSLSGDSYEQYF
TRBV4-2 CASSQESQKDSGNTIYF
TRBV6-2/TRBV6-3 CASSPRGGADNSPLHF
TRBV25-1 CASSGGYHGYTF
TRBV4-3 CASSRPRSPNEKLFF
TRBV11-2 CASSPGGQPQHF
TRBV7-6 CASSLSGQVSGNTIYF
TRBV11-3 CASSLGVGAVGDEQFF
TRBV4-3 CASSQDLNIETQYF
TRBV5-4 CASSLGGNSYEQYF
TRBV29-1 CSAEVSGSYSEQFF
TRBV9 CASSVARDLVVNEQFF
TRBV5-4 CASSLVGLMNTEAFF
TRBV2 CASSEKVRTEAFF
TRBV7-8 CASSPREGDYGYTF
TRBV5-1 CASSSKPYPKGGQDTQYF